Here is one T cell receptor beta chain with its context. Its recognized antigen is unknown. The input lacks base qualities; no much larger clone sits a single base away. The sample is drawn from a study of OX40 agonist ivuxolimab in advanced cancers. About the full investigation: Ivuxolimab was a fully human IgG2 agonistic monoclonal antibody targeting the costimulatory receptor OX40 (CD134). Peripheral TCRbeta sequencing aimed to test whether ivuxolimab altered TCR sequence diversity and caused clonal T-cell expansion. Prior anti-PD-1, anti-PD-L1 or anti-CTLA-4 therapy was permitted, and 40% of dose-escalation patients had received checkpoint inhibitors. Intravenous ivuxolimab was administered to patients every 2 weeks at six dose levels: 0.01, 0.1, 0.3, 1.5, 3 and 10 mg/kg. Of the 50 to 55 patients in dose escalation, about 20 had hepatocellular carcinoma, about 15 had melanoma, 9 had renal cell carcinoma and 9 had head and neck cancer. The paper describes the monotherapy dose-escalation part (N of about 50 patients) of the phase I trial of ivuxolimab. In the dose-escalation cohort, 65% to 90% of patients were male, and the mean age was about 55 years, with a range of about 23 to 85. Partial responses occurred in three dose-escalation patients, of whom one had hepatocellular carcinoma and two had cutaneous melanoma. What the work shows at the level of the full study, not this receptor alone: At doses of 0.1 to 3.0 mg/kg, clonal expansion of both CD4+ and CD8+ blood T cells was observed from baseline to week 6. Low levels of normalized T-cell clonal expansion were also seen in some nonresponding patients. Partial responders in the 0.1-3.0 mg/kg groups had among the lowest normalized peripheral clonal expansion, especially among CD8+ T cells. Which antigens the clonally expanded peripheral T cells were specific for was not determined. On average, CD8+ T cells showed more expanded clones than CD4+ T cells after ivuxolimab.

Genomic DNA was extracted from sorted cells for sequencing of the TCRbeta CDR3 region. The immunoSEQ Assay was used for sequencing of TCRbeta CDR3 regions. TCRdb carries this immuneACCESS record with in-frame sequences only. Its versions omit some clonotypes, under half of them owing to an unresolved V gene in the studies checked, with the rest unexplained. The sample yields around 60,000 clones; more than 85% were counted once. The biggest ten clones account for roughly 0.45% of the sample. Patients with autoimmune disease history or receiving systemic immunosuppression were excluded from the trial. In every dose cohort, peripheral blood was drawn for TCR sequencing at baseline, cycle 4 day 1, and cycle 7 day 1. The samples were drawn from a first-in-human, open-label, multicenter phase I dose-escalation trial of ivuxolimab. Adults with locally advanced or metastatic melanoma, renal cell carcinoma, hepatocellular carcinoma or head and neck squamous cell carcinoma were enrolled in the trial. Before TCR sequencing, CD4+ T cells and CD8+ T cells from peripheral blood were sorted into separate populations.

The cysteine opens and the phenylalanine closes a CDR3 of 14 amino acids. Solely the CDR3 DNA is kept, with 42 bases framed from the first base. V is pruned by 7 bases and J by 2 bases, leaving 5 bases of the junction without a gene match. CDR1 and CDR2, looked up from the germline V gene (reference sequence), are MNHEY and SMNVEV. The chain links TRBV27 with TRBJ1-5, with 7 bases aligning to TRBD1. The sample consisted of CD4+ or CD8+ T cells sorted from blood, taken in a trial of the OX40 agonist ivuxolimab. This sequence was found in an adult with an advanced solid tumor such as melanoma, head and neck, liver or kidney cancer. The CDR3 in this case is CASKGAGRNQPQHF. The nucleotide sequence is given as TGTGCCAGCAAGGGGGCAGGGCGCAATCAGCCCCAGCATTTT.